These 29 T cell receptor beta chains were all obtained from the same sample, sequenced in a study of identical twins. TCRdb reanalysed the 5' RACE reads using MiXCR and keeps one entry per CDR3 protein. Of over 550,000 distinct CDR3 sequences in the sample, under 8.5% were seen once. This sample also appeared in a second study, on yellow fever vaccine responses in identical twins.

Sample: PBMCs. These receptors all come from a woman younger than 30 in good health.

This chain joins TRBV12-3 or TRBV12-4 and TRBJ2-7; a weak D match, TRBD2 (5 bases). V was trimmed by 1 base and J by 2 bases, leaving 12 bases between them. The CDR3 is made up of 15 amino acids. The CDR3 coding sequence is TGTGCCAGCAGTTTAGGGGAGAGCCCCCCCTACGAGCAGTACTTC. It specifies CASSLGESPPYEQYF.

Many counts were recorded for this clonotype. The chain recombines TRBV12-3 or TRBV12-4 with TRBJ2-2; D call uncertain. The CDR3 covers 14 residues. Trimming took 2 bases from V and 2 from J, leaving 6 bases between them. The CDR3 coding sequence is TGTGCCAGCAGTTTAAGGCAAAACACCGGGGAGCTGTTTTTT. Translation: CASSLRQNTGELFF.

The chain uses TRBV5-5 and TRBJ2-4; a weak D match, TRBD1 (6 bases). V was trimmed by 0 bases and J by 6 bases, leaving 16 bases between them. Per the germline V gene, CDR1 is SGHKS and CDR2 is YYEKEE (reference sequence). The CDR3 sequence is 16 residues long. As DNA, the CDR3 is TGTGCCAGCAGCTTGGGAGTTGGGGGCCGTGGAAACATTCAGTACTTC. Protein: CASSLGVGGRGNIQYF.

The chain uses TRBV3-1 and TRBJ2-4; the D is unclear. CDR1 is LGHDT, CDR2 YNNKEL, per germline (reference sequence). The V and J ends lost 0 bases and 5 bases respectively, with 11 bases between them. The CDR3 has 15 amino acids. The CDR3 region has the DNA TGTGCCAGCAGCCAAGAAGTTGCAGGACAAAACATTCAGTACTTC. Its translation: CASSQEVAGQNIQYF.

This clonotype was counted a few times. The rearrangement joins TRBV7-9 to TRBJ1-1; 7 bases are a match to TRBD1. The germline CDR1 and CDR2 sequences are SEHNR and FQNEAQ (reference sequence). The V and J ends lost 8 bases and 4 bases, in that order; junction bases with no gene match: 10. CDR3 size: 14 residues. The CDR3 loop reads CASSGTALSTEAFF. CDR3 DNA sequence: TGTGCCAGCTCCGGGACAGCCTTGAGCACTGAAGCTTTCTTT.

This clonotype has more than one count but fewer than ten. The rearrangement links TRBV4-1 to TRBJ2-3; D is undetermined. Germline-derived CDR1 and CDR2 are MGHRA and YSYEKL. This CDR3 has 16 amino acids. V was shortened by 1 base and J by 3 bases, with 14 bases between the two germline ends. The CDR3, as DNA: TGCGCCAGCAGCCAAGTTAGTGTACCCCAAACAGATACGCAGTATTTT. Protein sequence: CASSQVSVPQTDTQYF.

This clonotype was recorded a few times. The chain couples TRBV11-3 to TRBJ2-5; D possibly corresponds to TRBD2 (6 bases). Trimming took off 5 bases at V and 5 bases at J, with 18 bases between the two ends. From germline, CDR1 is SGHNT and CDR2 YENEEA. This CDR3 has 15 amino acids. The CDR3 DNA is TGTGCCAGCAGCCCCCCCGCGGGGCGGTTTGAGACCCAGTACTTC. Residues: CASSPPAGRFETQYF. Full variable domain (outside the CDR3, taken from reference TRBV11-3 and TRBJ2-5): EAGVVQSPRYKIIEKKQPVAFWCNPISGHNTLYWYLQNLGQGPELLIRYENEEAVDDSQLPKDRFSAERLKGVDSTLKIQPAELGDSAVYLCASSPPAGRFETQYFGPGTRLLVL.

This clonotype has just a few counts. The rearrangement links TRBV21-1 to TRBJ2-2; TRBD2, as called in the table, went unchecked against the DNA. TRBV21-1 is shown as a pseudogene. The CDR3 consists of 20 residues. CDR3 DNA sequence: TGTGCCAGCAGCAAGTCCTTTGGACTAGCGGGAGCTTGGGACACCGGGGAGCTGTTTTTT. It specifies CASSKSFGLAGAWDTGELFF.

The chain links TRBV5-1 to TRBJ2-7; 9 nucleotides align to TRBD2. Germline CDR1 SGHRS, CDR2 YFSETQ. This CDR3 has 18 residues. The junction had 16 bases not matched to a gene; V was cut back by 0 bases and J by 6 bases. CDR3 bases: TGCGCCAGCAGCTTGGATCCACTCGGCGGGAGGGCCCTTGGCGAGCAGTACTTC. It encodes CASSLDPLGGRALGEQYF.

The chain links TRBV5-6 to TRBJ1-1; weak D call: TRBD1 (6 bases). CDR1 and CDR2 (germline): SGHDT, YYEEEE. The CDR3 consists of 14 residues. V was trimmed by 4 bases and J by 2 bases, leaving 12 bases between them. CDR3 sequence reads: CASSLPRGNTEAFF. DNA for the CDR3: TGTGCCAGCAGCCTGCCCAGGGGTAACACTGAAGCTTTCTTT.

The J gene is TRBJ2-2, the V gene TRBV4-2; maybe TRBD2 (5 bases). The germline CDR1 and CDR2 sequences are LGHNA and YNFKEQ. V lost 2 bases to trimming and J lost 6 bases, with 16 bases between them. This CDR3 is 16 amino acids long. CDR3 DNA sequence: TGTGCCAGCAGCCAACCATTTGATCTAGCCCCCGGGGAGCTGTTTTTT. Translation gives CASSQPFDLAPGELFF.

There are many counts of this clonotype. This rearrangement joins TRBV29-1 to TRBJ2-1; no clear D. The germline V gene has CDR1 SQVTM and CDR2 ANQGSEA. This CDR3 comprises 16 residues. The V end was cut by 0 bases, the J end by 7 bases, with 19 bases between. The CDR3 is CSVEDPARSSVNEQFF. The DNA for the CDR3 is TGCAGCGTTGAAGATCCGGCCAGATCAAGCGTAAATGAGCAGTTCTTC.

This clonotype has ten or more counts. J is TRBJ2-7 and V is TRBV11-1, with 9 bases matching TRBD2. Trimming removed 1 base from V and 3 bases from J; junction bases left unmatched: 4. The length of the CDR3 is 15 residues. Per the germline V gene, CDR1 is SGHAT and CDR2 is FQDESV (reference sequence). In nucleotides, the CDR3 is TGTGCCAGCAGCTTAGGGCTAGCGGGATTCTACGAGCAGTACTTC. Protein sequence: CASSLGLAGFYEQYF.

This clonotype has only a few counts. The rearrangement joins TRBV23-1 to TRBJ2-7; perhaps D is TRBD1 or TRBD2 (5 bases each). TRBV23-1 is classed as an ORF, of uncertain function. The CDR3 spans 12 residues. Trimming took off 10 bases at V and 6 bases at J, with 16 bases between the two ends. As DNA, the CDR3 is TGCGCCATCTCGAGGGGTCCTTTCGAGCAGTACGTC. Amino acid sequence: CAISRGPFEQYV.

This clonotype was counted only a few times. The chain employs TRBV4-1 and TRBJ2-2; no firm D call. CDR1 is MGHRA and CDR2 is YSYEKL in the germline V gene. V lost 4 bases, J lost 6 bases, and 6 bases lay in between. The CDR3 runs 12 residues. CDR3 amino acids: CASSRIAGELFF. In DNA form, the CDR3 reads TGCGCCAGCAGCCGGATCGCCGGGGAGCTGTTTTTT.

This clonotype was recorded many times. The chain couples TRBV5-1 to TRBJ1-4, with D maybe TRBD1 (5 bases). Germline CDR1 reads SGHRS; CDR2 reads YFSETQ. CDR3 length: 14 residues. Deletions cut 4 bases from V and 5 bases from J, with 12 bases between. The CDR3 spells CASSLRDGNEKLFF. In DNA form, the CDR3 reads TGCGCCAGCAGCCTCCGGGACGGGAATGAAAAACTGTTTTTT.

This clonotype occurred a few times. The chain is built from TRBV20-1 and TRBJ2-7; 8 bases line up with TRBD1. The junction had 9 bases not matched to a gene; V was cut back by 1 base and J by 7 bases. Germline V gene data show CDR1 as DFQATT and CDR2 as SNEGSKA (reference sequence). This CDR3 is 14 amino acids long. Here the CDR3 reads CSARVSQGAGEQYV. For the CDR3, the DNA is TGCAGTGCTAGAGTGTCCCAGGGGGCTGGTGAGCAGTACGTC.

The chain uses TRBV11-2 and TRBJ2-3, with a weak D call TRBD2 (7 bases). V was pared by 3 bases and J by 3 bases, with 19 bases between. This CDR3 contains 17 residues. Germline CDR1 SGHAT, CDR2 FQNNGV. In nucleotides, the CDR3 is TGTGCCAGCAGCTTCCTTAAAGGGGGGGGGCCGACAGATACGCAGTATTTT. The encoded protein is CASSFLKGGGPTDTQYF. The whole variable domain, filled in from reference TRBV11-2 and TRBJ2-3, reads EAGVAQSPRYKIIEKRQSVAFWCNPISGHATLYWYQQILGQGPKLLIQFQNNGVVDDSQLPKDRFSAERLKGVDSTLKIQPAKLEDSAVYLCASSFLKGGGPTDTQYFGPGTRLTVL.

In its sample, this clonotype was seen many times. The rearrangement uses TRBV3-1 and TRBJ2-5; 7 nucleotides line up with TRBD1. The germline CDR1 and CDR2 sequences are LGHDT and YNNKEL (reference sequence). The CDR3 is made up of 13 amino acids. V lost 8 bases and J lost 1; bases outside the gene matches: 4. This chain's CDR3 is CASRGTVQETQYF. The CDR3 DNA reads TGTGCCAGCCGAGGGACAGTCCAAGAGACCCAGTACTTC.

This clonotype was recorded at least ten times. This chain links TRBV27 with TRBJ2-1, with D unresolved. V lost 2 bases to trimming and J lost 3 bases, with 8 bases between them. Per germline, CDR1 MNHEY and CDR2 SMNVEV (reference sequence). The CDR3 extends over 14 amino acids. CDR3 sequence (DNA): TGTGCCAGCAGTTTAACCTGGGTCTACAATGAGCAGTTCTTC. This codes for CASSLTWVYNEQFF.

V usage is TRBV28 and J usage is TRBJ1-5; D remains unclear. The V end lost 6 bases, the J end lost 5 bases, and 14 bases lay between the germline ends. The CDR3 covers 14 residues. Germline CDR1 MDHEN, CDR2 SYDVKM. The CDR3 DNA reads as TGTGCCAGCAGCCCGCCTCAACGCTATCAGCCCCAGCATTTT. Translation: CASSPPQRYQPQHF.

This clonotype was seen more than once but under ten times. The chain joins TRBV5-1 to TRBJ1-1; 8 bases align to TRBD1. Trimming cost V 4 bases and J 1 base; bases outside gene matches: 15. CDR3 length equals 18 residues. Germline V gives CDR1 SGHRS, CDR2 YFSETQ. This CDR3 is CASSAGTGGWGPNTEAFF. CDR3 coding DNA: TGCGCCAGCAGCGCGGGAACAGGGGGTTGGGGGCCGAACACTGAAGCTTTCTTT. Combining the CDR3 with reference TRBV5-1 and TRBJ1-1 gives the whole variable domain KAGVTQTPRYLIKTRGQQVTLSCSPISGHRSVSWYQQTPGQGLQFLFEYFSETQRNKGNFPGRFSGRQFSNSRSEMNVSTLELGDSALYLCASSAGTGGWGPNTEAFFGQGTRLTVV.

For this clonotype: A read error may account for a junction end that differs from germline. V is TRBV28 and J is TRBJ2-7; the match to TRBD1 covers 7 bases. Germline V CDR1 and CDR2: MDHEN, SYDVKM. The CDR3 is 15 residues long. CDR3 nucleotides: TGTGCCAGCAGTCCAAGGGACAGACGCAAGGACGAGCGGTACTTC. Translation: CASSPRDRRKDERYF.

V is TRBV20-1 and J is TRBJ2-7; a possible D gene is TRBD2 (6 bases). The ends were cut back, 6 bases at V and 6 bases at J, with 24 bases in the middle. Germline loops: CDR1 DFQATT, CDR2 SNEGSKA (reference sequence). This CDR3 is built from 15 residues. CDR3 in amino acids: CSATSGVGSVAEQYF. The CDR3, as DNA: TGCAGTGCCACGTCGGGAGTCGGATCGGTGGCCGAGCAGTACTTC.

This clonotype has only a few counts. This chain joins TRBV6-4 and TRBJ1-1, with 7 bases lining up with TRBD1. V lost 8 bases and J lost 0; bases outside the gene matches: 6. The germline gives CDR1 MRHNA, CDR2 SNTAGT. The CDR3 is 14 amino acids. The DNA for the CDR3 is TGTGCCAGCGGGGACAGTTACTTGAACACTGAAGCTTTCTTT. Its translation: CASGDSYLNTEAFF.

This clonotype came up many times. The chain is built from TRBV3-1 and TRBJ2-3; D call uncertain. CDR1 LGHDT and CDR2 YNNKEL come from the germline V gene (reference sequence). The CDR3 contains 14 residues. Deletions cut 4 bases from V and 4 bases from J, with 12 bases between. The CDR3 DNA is TGTGCCAGCAGCCCCCCCTATGGGGCAGATACGCAGTATTTT. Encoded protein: CASSPPYGADTQYF.

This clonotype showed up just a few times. The CDR3 loop reads CASSYEGHTEAFF. CDR3 in DNA: TGTGCCAGCAGTTATGAGGGGCACACTGAAGCTTTCTTT. The rearrangement joins TRBV6-6 to TRBJ1-1; D might be TRBD1 (5 bases). Trimming pared 3 bases from V and 3 bases from J, leaving 8 bases between. Germline CDR1 MNHNY, CDR2 SVGAGI (reference sequence). The CDR3 is 13 amino acids.

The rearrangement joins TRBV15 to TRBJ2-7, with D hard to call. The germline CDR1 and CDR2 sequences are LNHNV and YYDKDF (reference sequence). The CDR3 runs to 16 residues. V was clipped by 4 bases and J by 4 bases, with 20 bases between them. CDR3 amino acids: CATSIDLVVRGYEQYF. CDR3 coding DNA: TGTGCCACCAGCATAGACCTCGTTGTTCGTGGGTACGAGCAGTACTTC.

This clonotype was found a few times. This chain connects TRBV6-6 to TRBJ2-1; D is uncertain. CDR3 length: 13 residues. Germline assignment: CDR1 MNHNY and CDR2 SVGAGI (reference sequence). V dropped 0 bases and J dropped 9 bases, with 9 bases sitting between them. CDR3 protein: CASSYSLSGEQFF. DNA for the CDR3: TGTGCCAGCAGTTACTCCCTTTCGGGTGAGCAGTTCTTC.